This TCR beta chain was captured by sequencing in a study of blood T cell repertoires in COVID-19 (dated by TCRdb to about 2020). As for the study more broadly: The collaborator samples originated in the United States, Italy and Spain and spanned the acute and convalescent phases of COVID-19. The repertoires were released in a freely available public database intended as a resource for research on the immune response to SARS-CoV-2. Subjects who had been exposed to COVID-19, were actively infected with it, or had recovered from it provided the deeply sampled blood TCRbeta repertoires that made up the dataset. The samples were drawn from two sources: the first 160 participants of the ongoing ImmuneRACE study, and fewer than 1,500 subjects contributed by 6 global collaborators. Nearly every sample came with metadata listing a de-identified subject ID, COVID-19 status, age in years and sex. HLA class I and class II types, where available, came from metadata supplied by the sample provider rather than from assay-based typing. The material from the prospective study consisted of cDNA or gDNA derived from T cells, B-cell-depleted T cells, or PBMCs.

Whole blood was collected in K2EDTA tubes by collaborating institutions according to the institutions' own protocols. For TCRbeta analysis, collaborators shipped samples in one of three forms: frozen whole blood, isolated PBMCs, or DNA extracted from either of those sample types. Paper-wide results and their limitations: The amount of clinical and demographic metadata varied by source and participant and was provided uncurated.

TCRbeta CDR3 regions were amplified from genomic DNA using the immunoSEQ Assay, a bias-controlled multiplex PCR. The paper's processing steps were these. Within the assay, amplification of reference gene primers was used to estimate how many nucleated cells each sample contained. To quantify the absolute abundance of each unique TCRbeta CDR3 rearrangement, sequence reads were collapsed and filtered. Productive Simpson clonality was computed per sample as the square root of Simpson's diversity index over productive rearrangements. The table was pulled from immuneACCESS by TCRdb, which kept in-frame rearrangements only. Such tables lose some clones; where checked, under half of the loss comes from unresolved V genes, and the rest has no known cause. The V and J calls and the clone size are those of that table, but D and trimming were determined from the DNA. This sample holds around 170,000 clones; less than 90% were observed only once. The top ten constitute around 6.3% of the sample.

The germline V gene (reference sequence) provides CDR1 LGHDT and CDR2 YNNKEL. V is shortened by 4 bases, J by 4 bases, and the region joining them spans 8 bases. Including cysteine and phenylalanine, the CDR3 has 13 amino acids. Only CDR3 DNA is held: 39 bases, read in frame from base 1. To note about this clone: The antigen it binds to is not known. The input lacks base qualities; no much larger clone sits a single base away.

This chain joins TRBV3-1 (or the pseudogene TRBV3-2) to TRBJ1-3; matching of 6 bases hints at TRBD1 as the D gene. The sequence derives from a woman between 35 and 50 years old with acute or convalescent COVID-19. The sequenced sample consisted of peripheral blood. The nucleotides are TGTGCCAGCAGCCCCGGACAGGGAAACACCATATATTTT. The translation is CASSPGQGNTIYF.